What follows are 24 T cell receptor beta chains derived from one specimen sequenced in a study of blood T cell repertoires in COVID-19. Profiled with immunoSEQ multiplex PCR; TCRdb holds only in-frame clones, not every one. In the table there are 200,000 or so clones, about 91% of which are singletons. The specimen was PBMCs or T cells enriched from blood (not recorded which). The receptors stem from a woman between 40 and 55 years old with acute COVID-19.

This clone occurred once. Here the CDR3 reads CASTPGQGKYNEQFF. The DNA of the CDR3 is TGTGCCAGCACCCCCGGGCAGGGAAAATACAATGAGCAGTTCTTC. The gene calls are TRBV7-9 and TRBJ2-1; D is possibly TRBD1 (5 bases). The germline CDR1 and CDR2 sequences are SEHNR and FQNEAQ (reference sequence). V was trimmed by 7 bases and J by 4 bases, leaving 17 bases between them. The CDR3 is made up of 15 amino acids.

The chain joins TRBV19 to TRBJ1-5; 7 bases align to TRBD1. CDR3 length: 13 residues. CDR1 is LNHDA, CDR2 SQIVND, per germline (reference sequence). The junction had 5 bases not matched to a gene; V was cut back by 3 bases and J by 9 bases. The DNA of the CDR3 is TGTGCCAGTAGTATGAAGGGGGCGACGCCCCAGCATTTT. This translates into CASSMKGATPQHF.

The rearrangement links TRBV4-3 to TRBJ2-1; 7 nucleotides align to TRBD2. Germline V CDR1 and CDR2: LGHNA, YSLEER. Trimming took 3 bases from V and 0 from J; bases not matched to a gene: 8. The CDR3 is 17 amino acids. The CDR3 protein is CASSQQFSGFSYNEQFF. CDR3 nucleotides: TGCGCCAGCAGCCAGCAATTTAGCGGGTTCTCCTACAATGAGCAGTTCTTC.

This clone was recorded once. The chain links TRBV7-8 to TRBJ2-5; D might be TRBD2 (6 bases). This CDR3 has 16 amino acids. Trimming removed 2 bases from V and 0 bases from J, with 13 bases in between. From germline, CDR1 is SGHVS and CDR2 FQNEAQ. The chain's CDR3 is CASSLRGTRYQETQYF. CDR3 in DNA: TGTGCCAGCAGCTTACGCGGGACGCGGTACCAAGAGACCCAGTACTTC.

The chain has TRBV9 and TRBJ2-6, with 7 bases matching TRBD2. Germline CDR1 is SGDLS and CDR2 is YYNGEE. The CDR3 is 14 residues long. Trimming took 10 bases from V and 0 from J; bases not matched to a gene: 4. CDR3 in DNA: TGTGCCGGCGGGGGAGGCTCTGGGGCCAACGTCCTGACTTTC. Translation: CAGGGGSGANVLTF.

This chain links TRBV11-2 with TRBJ1-1; unclear D gene. This CDR3 comprises 14 residues. Germline-derived CDR1 and CDR2 are SGHAT and FQNNGV. V gave up 5 bases and J gave up 3 bases, with 13 bases separating them. CDR3: CASSPQDFYTEAFF. The CDR3 DNA reads TGTGCCAGCAGCCCCCAGGATTTTTACACTGAAGCTTTCTTT. Full variable domain (missing parts from reference TRBV11-2 and TRBJ1-1): EAGVAQSPRYKIIEKRQSVAFWCNPISGHATLYWYQQILGQGPKLLIQFQNNGVVDDSQLPKDRFSAERLKGVDSTLKIQPAKLEDSAVYLCASSPQDFYTEAFFGQGTRLTVV.

In its sample, this clone was seen once. This chain uses TRBV4-3 with TRBJ1-2; tentatively, D is TRBD1 (6 bases). The CDR3 spans 15 residues. V gave up 5 bases and J gave up 4 bases, with 17 bases separating them. Germline V gene sequence: CDR1 LGHNA, CDR2 YSLEER. CDR3 sequence reads: CASSSLGGRSYGYTF. CDR3 nucleotides: TGCGCCAGCAGCTCCCTCGGGGGGCGCAGCTATGGCTACACCTTC.

This sequence joins TRBV25-1 and TRBJ1-2; D uncertain. Germline lookup yields CDR1 MGHDK and CDR2 SYGVNS. CDR3 size: 14 residues. Deletions cut 6 bases from V and 0 bases from J, with 11 bases between. The CDR3 region has the DNA TGTGCCAGCAGAAGGACGGAGGCTAACTATGGCTACACCTTC. Encoded protein: CASRRTEANYGYTF.

The V gene is TRBV4-2, the J gene TRBJ1-4, with 10 nucleotides matching TRBD1. The CDR3 has 15 amino acids. The germline V gene has CDR1 LGHNA and CDR2 YNFKEQ. Germline trimming cut 2 bases from V and 7 bases from J; bases unmatched to any gene: 4. The CDR3 reads CASSQTGQGGEKLFF. CDR3 DNA sequence: TGTGCCAGCAGCCAAACCGGACAGGGGGGTGAAAAACTGTTTTTT.

The J gene is TRBJ2-2, the V gene TRBV7-2; TRBD2 agrees at 10 bases. V was pared by 5 bases and J by 5 bases, with 5 bases of the junction left unmatched. The germline V gene has CDR1 SGHTA and CDR2 FQGNSA. The CDR3 has 15 residues. CDR3 sequence: CASSLGAGGTGELFF. The CDR3, as DNA: TGTGCCAGCAGCCTAGGAGCGGGAGGGACCGGGGAGCTGTTTTTT.

This chain links TRBV9 with TRBJ2-2; TRBD1 aligns across 9 bases. Germline lookup yields CDR1 SGDLS and CDR2 YYNGEE. This CDR3 comprises 17 residues. Trimming removed 0 bases from V and 1 base from J; junction bases left unmatched: 4. For the CDR3, the DNA is TGTGCCAGCAGCGTAGGCCGGGACAGGGTGAACACCGGGGAGCTGTTTTTT. As protein: CASSVGRDRVNTGELFF.

The chain links TRBV15 to TRBJ2-7; 12 bases fit TRBD1. CDR3 length equals 15 residues. Losses at the gene ends were 2 bases for V and 7 bases for J; bases not matched to a gene: 6. Germline values: CDR1 LNHNV, CDR2 YYDKDF (reference sequence). The CDR3 bases are TGTGCCACCAGCAGACCGGGACAGGGGGCAAGAGAGCAGTACTTC. As protein: CATSRPGQGAREQYF.

The chain links TRBV2 to TRBJ1-5; 7 bases line up with TRBD1. The CDR3 runs to 19 residues. V was clipped by 4 bases and J by 0 bases; unmatched bases: 15. CDR1 and CDR2 (germline): SNHLY, FYNNEI. CDR3 DNA sequence: TGTGCCAGCAGTGTTCTAGTGAGGACAGGAGAAACTAGCAATCAGCCCCAGCATTTT. Translation: CASSVLVRTGETSNQPQHF.

This chain links TRBV28 with TRBJ2-1; the D gene is possibly TRBD2 (5 bases). CDR1 and CDR2 (germline): MDHEN, SYDVKM. The CDR3 consists of 14 residues. Trimming took 6 bases from V and 0 from J, leaving 9 bases between them. The CDR3 DNA follows: TGTGCCAGCAGGCCTAGCTACTCCTACAATGAGCAGTTCTTC. Amino acid sequence: CASRPSYSYNEQFF.

The J gene is TRBJ1-5, the V gene TRBV5-1; possible D gene TRBD1, 6 bases. The V and J ends lost 0 bases and 3 bases respectively, with 13 bases between them. The germline CDR1 and CDR2 sequences are SGHRS and YFSETQ. The CDR3 contains 16 residues. The CDR3 loop reads CASSLDPDSSNQPQHF. CDR3 nucleotides: TGCGCCAGCAGCTTGGACCCGGACAGTTCCAATCAGCCCCAGCATTTT.

This clone turned up a few times. The chain is built from TRBV19 and TRBJ2-7, with 10 bases matching TRBD1. The germline gives CDR1 LNHDA, CDR2 SQIVND (reference sequence). The V and J ends lost 1 base and 0 bases, in that order; junction bases with no gene match: 6. CDR3 size: 17 residues. In DNA form, the CDR3 reads TGTGCCAGTAGTATAGGTGGCCGGACAGGGGGCTCCTACGAGCAGTACTTC. This translates into CASSIGGRTGGSYEQYF.

This chain joins TRBV7-9 and TRBJ1-2; TRBD1 matches 7 bases. Unmatched junction bases numbered 3, after V lost 1 base and J lost 4 bases. The CDR3 consists of 14 residues. Germline V gene sequence: CDR1 SEHNR, CDR2 FQNEAQ (reference sequence). The CDR3 region has the DNA TGTGCCAGCAGCTTAGGGACAGGAGCCTATGGCTACACCTTC. It codes for CASSLGTGAYGYTF.

The rearrangement links TRBV7-9 to TRBJ1-1, with D possibly being TRBD1 (6 bases). Germline V gene lookup returns CDR1 SEHNR and CDR2 FQNEAQ (reference sequence). The CDR3 spans 13 residues. The ends were cut back, 5 bases at V and 6 bases at J, with 13 bases in the middle. CDR3 amino acids: CASSEQGVSEAFF. DNA for the CDR3: TGTGCCAGCAGCGAACAGGGAGTATCTGAAGCTTTCTTT. Drawing the rest from reference TRBV7-9 and TRBJ1-1, the complete variable domain is DTGVSQNPRHKITKRGQNVTFRCDPISEHNRLYWYRQTLGQGPEFLTYFQNEAQLEKSRLLSDRFSAERPKGSFSTLEIQRTEQGDSAMYLCASSEQGVSEAFFGQGTRLTVV.

The V call is TRBV7-9, the J call TRBJ2-1; D is perhaps TRBD2 (6 bases). V lost 5 bases and J 8 bases, leaving 13 bases between the germline ends. This CDR3 is 13 amino acids long. From germline, CDR1 is SEHNR and CDR2 FQNEAQ (reference sequence). The DNA for the CDR3 is TGTGCCAGCAGCACTTATTGGGGGGATGAGCAGTTCTTC. Its translation: CASSTYWGDEQFF.

The rearrangement joins TRBV2 to TRBJ2-3; 7 bases map to TRBD2. In germline, CDR1 is SNHLY, CDR2 FYNNEI. The CDR3 extends over 15 amino acids. Losses at the gene ends were 7 bases for V and 1 base for J; bases not matched to a gene: 8. Here the CDR3 DNA reads TGTGCCAGCACCTCTCTCAGCGGGGGCACAGATACGCAGTATTTT. Protein product: CASTSLSGGTDTQYF. Full variable domain (remainder filled in from reference TRBV2 and TRBJ2-3): EPEVTQTPSHQVTQMGQEVILRCVPISNHLYFYWYRQILGQKVEFLVSFYNNEISEKSEIFDDQFSVERPDGSNFTLKIRSTKLEDSAMYFCASTSLSGGTDTQYFGPGTRLTVL.

The chain employs TRBV5-1 and TRBJ1-1; no clear D gene. The germline V gene encodes CDR1 SGHRS and CDR2 YFSETQ. Trimming cost V 4 bases and J 5 bases, with 12 bases left between them. CDR3 length: 13 residues. For the CDR3, the DNA is TGCGCCAGCAGCAGGGAAGGAGGGACTGAAGCTTTCTTT. Residues: CASSREGGTEAFF.

The chain is built from TRBV11-3 and TRBJ1-4, with 9 bases lining up with TRBD1. The CDR3 spans 17 residues. CDR1 is SGHNT, CDR2 YENEEA, per germline. J was trimmed by 3 bases and V by 5 bases; bases with no gene match: 10. Written as DNA, the CDR3 is TGTGCCAGCAGCCCCGGTACAGGGGGCAAAGCTAATGAAAAACTGTTTTTT. Protein product: CASSPGTGGKANEKLFF.

The V gene is TRBV7-2, the J gene TRBJ1-6; D perhaps matches TRBD1 (6 bases). The CDR3 contains 14 residues. V dropped 6 bases and J dropped 10 bases, with 16 bases sitting between them. Per the germline V gene, CDR1 is SGHTA and CDR2 is FQGNSA. CDR3 DNA sequence: TGTGCCAGCAGTCTAGGGGACAATAGATCACCCCTCCACTTT. It yields the protein CASSLGDNRSPLHF.

V and J are TRBV19 and TRBJ1-2; D unresolved. Germline-derived CDR1 and CDR2 are LNHDA and SQIVND (reference sequence). The CDR3 runs to 14 residues. V shed 4 bases and J shed 0 bases, with 9 bases lying between them. The CDR3 loop is CASSTGGANYGYTF. As DNA, the CDR3 is TGTGCCAGTAGTACGGGAGGCGCTAACTATGGCTACACCTTC.